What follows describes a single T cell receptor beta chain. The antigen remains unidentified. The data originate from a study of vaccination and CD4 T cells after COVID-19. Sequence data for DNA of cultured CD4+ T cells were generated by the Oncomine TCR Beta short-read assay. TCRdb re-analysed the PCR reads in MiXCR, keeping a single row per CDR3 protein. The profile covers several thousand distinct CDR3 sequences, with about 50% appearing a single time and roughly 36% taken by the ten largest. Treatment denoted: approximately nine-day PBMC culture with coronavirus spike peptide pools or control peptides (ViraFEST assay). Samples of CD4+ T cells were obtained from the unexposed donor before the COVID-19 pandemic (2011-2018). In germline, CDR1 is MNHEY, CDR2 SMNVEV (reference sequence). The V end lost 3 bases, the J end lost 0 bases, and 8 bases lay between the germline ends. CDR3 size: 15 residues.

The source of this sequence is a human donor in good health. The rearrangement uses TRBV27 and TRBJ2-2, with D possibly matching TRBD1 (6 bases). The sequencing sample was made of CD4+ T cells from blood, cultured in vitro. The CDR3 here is CASSFPGANTGELFF. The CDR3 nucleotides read TGTGCCAGCAGTTTCCCAGGGGCGAACACCGGGGAGCTGTTTTTT.